The 10 T cell receptor beta chains reported below all come from one sample, sequenced in a study of PD-1 blockade in classical Hodgkin lymphoma. Repertoires were generated with immunoSEQ multiplex PCR, while TCRdb's copy carries only in-frame clones and drops some. In the table there are about 93,000 clones, 78% of which are singletons. Regarding time point: cycle 4 day 1 (C4D1), after 6 weeks of nivolumab. Each and every patient relapsed after autologous stem cell transplantation, and patients got differing brentuximab vedotin exposure. The source was peripheral blood mononuclear cells (PBMCs), collected before the fourth cycle of nivolumab. The receptors were gathered from a human donor with classical Hodgkin lymphoma.

V and J are TRBV27 and TRBJ1-2; 8 bases agree with TRBD1. CDR3 size: 16 residues. V was clipped by 7 bases and J by 4 bases; unmatched bases: 14. The germline V gene encodes CDR1 MNHEY and CDR2 SMNVEV (reference sequence). This CDR3 reads CASTDLLRGPSYGYTF. The DNA of the CDR3 is TGTGCCAGCACCGACCTACTCAGGGGGCCAAGCTATGGCTACACCTTC.

This sequence joins TRBV11-3 and TRBJ2-1, with 8 bases aligning to TRBD1. J was trimmed by 6 bases and V by 0 bases; bases with no gene match: 7. CDR1 and CDR2 from the germline V gene are SGHNT and YENEEA. The length of the CDR3 is 16 residues. The CDR3 here is CASSLDPWQGANEQFF. CDR3 nucleotide sequence: TGTGCCAGCAGCTTAGATCCATGGCAGGGGGCCAATGAGCAGTTCTTC.

The rearrangement links TRBV4-2 to TRBJ1-5; D ambiguous. Germline V lookup: CDR1 LGHNA, CDR2 YNFKEQ. The CDR3 is made up of 14 amino acids. The V gene lost 7 bases and the J gene lost 4 bases, with 14 bases spanning the gap. Written as DNA, the CDR3 is TGTGCCAGCACACAAATCCCGGGGAATCAGCCCCAGCATTTT. It translates to CASTQIPGNQPQHF.

The chain combines TRBV9 with TRBJ2-1; D possibly uses TRBD1 or TRBD2 (5 bases each). Germline V lookup: CDR1 SGDLS, CDR2 YYNGEE. The CDR3 runs 17 residues. Trimming removed 0 bases from V and 7 bases from J, with 20 bases in between. CDR3 bases: TGTGCCAGCAGCGTAGCGGGGCCTACAACGGGCTTGAATGAGCAGTTCTTC. The encoded protein is CASSVAGPTTGLNEQFF.

This rearrangement joins TRBV18 to TRBJ1-2, with TRBD1 identical over 7 bases. This CDR3 region has 13 residues. Germline V gene lookup returns CDR1 KGHSH and CDR2 LQKENI. Trimming cost V 3 bases and J 6 bases; bases outside gene matches: 4. CDR3 loop: CASSPTGSDGYTF. In nucleotides, the CDR3 is TGTGCCAGCTCACCGACAGGGTCGGATGGCTACACCTTC.

The rearrangement links TRBV4-1 to TRBJ1-1, with 10 nucleotides matching TRBD1. CDR1 is MGHRA and CDR2 is YSYEKL in the germline V gene. The CDR3 sequence is 19 residues long. With V trimmed by 6 bases and J by 0 bases, 16 bases remained unmatched. The CDR3 region has the DNA TGCGCCAGCAGGCCAGGGACAGGGGAAAGTTTTAGGGTGAACACTGAAGCTTTCTTT. It is translated as CASRPGTGESFRVNTEAFF.

V gene TRBV11-2 combines with J gene TRBJ1-1, with 11 positions matching TRBD1. In germline, CDR1 is SGHAT, CDR2 FQNNGV. The CDR3 runs 16 residues. V was pared by 5 bases and J by 1 base, with 6 bases of the junction left unmatched. The CDR3 DNA reads TGTGCCAGCAGCACCCGGGACAGGGGGAGGAACACTGAAGCTTTCTTT. Its translation: CASSTRDRGRNTEAFF.

The chain has TRBV11-2 and TRBJ1-4; D might be TRBD1 (5 bases). This CDR3 spans 16 amino acids. The germline V gene encodes CDR1 SGHAT and CDR2 FQNNGV. V lost 5 bases to trimming and J lost 4 bases, with 17 bases between them. In DNA, the CDR3 is TGTGCCAGCAGCCTAGGGGAGGGGACGGTTAATGAAAAACTGTTTTTT. Translation gives CASSLGEGTVNEKLFF.

The CDR3 DNA follows: TGTGCCAGCAGCGTAGATGGGTCGGGATATGGCTACACCTTC. Its protein is CASSVDGSGYGYTF. V is TRBV9 and J is TRBJ1-2, with no clear D. V was clipped by 0 bases and J by 5 bases, with 11 bases between them. The CDR3 extends over 14 amino acids. Germline CDR1 reads SGDLS; CDR2 reads YYNGEE.

The chain has TRBV15 and TRBJ2-5, with D maybe TRBD1 (6 bases). Deletions cut 11 bases from V and 7 bases from J, with 14 bases between. CDR1 is LNHNV, CDR2 YYDKDF, per germline (reference sequence). The CDR3 length is 11 residues. CDR3 sequence (DNA): TGTGCCGCAGGGGACGTCAGGACCCAGTACTTC. Its translation is CAAGDVRTQYF.